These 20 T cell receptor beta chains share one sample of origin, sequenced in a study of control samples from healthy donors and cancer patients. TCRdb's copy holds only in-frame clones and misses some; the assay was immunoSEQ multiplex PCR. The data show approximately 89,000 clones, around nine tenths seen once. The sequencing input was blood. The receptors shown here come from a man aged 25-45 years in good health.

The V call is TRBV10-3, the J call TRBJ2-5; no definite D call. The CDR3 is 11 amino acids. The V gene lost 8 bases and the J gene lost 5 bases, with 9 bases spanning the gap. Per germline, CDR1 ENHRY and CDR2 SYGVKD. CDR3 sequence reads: CAIGGWETQYF. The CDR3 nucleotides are TGTGCCATCGGCGGTTGGGAGACCCAGTACTTC.

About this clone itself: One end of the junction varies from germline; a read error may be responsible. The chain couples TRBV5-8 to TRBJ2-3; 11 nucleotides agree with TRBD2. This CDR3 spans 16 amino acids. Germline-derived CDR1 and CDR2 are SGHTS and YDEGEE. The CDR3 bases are TGTGCCAGCAGCTCGGCCGGGACTAGCGGAACAGGTACGCAGTATTTT. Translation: CASSSAGTSGTGTQYF.

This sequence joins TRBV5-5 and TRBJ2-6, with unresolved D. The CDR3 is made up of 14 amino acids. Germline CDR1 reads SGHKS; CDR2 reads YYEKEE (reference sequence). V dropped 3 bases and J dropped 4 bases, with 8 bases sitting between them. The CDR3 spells CASSSWSGANVLTF. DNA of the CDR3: TGTGCCAGCAGCTCTTGGTCCGGGGCCAACGTCCTGACTTTC.

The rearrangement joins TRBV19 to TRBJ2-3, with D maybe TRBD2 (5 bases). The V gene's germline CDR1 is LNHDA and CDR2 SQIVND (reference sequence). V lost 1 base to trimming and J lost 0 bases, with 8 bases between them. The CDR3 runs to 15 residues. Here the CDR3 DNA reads TGTGCCAGTAGTATAGGAGGGTCTAGCACAGATACGCAGTATTTT. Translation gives CASSIGGSSTDTQYF. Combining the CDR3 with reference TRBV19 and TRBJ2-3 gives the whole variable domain DGGITQSPKYLFRKEGQNVTLSCEQNLNHDAMYWYRQDPGQGLRLIYYSQIVNDFQKGDIAEGYSVSREKKESFPLTVTSAQKNPTAFYLCASSIGGSSTDTQYFGPGTRLTVL.

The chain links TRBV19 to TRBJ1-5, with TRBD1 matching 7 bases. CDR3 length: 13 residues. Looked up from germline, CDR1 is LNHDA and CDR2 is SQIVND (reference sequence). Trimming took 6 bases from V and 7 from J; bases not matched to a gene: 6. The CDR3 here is CASRNTGAQPQHF. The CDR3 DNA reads TGTGCCAGTAGGAATACAGGGGCCCAGCCCCAGCATTTT.

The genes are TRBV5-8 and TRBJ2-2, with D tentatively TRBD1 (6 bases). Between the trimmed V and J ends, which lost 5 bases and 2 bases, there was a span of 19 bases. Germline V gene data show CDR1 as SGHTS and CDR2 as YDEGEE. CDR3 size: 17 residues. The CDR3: CASRPTLSDSNTGELFF. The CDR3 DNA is TGTGCCAGCAGACCTACGCTCTCGGACAGTAACACCGGGGAGCTGTTTTTT.

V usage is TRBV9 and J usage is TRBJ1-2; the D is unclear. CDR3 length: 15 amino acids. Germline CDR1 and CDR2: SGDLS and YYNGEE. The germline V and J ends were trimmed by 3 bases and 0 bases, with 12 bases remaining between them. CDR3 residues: CASSERRSSNYGYTF. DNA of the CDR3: TGTGCCAGCAGCGAACGGAGGAGTTCTAACTATGGCTACACCTTC.

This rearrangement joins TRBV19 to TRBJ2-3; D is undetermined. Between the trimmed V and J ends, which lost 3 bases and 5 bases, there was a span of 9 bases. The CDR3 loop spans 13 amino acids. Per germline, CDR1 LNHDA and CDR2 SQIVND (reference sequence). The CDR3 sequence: CASSIVWGDTQYF. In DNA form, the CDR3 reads TGTGCCAGTAGTATCGTGTGGGGAGATACGCAGTATTTT.

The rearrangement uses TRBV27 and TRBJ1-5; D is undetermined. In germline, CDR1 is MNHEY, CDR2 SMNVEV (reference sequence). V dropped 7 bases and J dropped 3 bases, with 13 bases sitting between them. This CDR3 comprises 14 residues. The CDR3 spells CASKISANNQPQHF. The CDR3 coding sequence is TGTGCCAGCAAAATATCGGCGAACAATCAGCCCCAGCATTTT.

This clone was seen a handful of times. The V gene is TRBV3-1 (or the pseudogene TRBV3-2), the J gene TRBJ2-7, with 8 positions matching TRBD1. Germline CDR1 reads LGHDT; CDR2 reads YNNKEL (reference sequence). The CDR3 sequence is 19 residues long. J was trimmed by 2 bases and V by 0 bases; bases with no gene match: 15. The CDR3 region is CASSQDPGTGELHPYEQYV. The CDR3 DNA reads TGTGCCAGCAGCCAAGATCCCGGGACAGGTGAACTCCATCCCTACGAGCAGTACGTC.

The CDR3 nucleotides are TGTGCCAGTAGTATGGCTCAGGGCTCAGATACGCAGTATTTT. This gives the protein CASSMAQGSDTQYF. This chain links TRBV19 with TRBJ2-3, with D possibly being TRBD1 (5 bases). V was pared by 3 bases and J by 4 bases, with 11 bases between. This CDR3 has 14 residues. Germline V gene sequence: CDR1 LNHDA, CDR2 SQIVND (reference sequence).

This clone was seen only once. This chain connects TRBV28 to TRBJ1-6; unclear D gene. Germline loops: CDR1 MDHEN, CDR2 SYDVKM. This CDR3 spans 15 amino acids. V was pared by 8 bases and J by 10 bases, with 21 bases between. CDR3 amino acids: CASGPRGGYWSPLHF. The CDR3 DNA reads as TGTGCCAGCGGCCCCCGGGGAGGGTATTGGTCACCCCTCCACTTT.

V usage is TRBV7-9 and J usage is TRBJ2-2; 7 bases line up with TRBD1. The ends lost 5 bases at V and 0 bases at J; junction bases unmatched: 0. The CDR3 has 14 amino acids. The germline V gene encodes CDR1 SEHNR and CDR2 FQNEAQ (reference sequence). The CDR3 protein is CASSTGANTGELFF. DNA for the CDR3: TGTGCCAGCAGCACAGGGGCGAACACCGGGGAGCTGTTTTTT.

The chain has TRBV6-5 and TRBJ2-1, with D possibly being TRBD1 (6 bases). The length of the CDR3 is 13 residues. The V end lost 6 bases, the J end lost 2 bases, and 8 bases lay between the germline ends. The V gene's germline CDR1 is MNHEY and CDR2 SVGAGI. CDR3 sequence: CASRDSPYNEQFF. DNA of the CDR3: TGTGCCAGCAGGGACAGTCCCTACAATGAGCAGTTCTTC.

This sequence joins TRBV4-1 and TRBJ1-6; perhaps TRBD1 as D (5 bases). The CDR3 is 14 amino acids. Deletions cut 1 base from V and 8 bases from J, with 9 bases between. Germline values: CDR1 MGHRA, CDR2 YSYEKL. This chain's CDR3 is CASSQAGAYSPLHF. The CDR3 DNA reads TGCGCCAGCAGCCAAGCCGGGGCATATTCACCCCTCCACTTT.

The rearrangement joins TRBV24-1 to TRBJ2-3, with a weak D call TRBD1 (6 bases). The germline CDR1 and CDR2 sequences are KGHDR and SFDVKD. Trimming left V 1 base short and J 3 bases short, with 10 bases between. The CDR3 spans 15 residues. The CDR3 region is CATSDLQGATDTQYF. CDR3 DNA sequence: TGTGCCACCAGTGATTTACAGGGAGCGACAGATACGCAGTATTTT.

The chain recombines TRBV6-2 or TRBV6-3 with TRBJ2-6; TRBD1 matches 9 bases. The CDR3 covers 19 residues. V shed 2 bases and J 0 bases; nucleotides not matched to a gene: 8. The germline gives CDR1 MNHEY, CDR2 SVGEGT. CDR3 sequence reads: CASSYEWGQGGSGANVLTF. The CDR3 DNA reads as TGTGCCAGCAGTTACGAATGGGGACAGGGAGGCTCTGGGGCCAACGTCCTGACTTTC.

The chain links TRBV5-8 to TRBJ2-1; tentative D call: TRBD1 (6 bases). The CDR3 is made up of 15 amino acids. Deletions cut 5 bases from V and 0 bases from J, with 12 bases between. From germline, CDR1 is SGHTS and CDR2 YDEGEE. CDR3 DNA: TGTGCCAGCAGTCCCGGGACAAGCTCCTACAATGAGCAGTTCTTC. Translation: CASSPGTSSYNEQFF.

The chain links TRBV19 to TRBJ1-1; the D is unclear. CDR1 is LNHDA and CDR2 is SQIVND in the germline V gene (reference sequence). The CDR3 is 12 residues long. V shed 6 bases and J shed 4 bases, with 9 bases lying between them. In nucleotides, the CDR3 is TGTGCCAGTAGGCTGCTTCCCACTGAAGCTTTCTTT. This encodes CASRLLPTEAFF.

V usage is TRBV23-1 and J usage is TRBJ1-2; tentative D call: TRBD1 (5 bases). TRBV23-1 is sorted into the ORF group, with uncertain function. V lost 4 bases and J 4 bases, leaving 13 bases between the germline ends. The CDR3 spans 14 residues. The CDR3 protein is CASSLEKGCYGYTF. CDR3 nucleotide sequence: TGCGCCAGCAGTCTGGAGAAGGGGTGCTATGGCTACACCTTC.